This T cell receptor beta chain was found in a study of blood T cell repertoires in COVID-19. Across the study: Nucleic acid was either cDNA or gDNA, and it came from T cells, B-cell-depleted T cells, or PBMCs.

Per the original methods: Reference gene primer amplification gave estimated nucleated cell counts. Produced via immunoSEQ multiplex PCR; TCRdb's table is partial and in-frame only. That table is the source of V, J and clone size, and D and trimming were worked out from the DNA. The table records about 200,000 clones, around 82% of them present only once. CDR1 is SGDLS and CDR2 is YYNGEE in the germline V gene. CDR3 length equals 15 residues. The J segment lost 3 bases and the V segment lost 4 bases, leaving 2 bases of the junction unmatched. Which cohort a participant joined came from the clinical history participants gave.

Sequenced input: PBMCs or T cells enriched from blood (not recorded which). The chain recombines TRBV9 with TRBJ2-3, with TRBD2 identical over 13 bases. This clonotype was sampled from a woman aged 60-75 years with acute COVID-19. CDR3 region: CASSRTSGGTDTQYF. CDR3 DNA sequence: TGTGCCAGCAGCAGGACTAGCGGGGGTACAGATACGCAGTATTTT. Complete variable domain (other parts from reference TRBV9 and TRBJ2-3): DSGVTQTPKHLITATGQRVTLRCSPRSGDLSVYWYQQSLDQGLQFLIQYYNGEERAKGNILERFSAQQFPDLHSELNLSSLELGDSALYFCASSRTSGGTDTQYFGPGTRLTVL.